Listed here are 13 T cell receptor beta chains from one sample, sequenced in a study of blood T cell repertoires in COVID-19. Method: immunoSEQ multiplex PCR; TCRdb's copy keeps in-frame clones and lacks some. The repertoire holds fewer than 200,000 clones, approximately 85% seen once, with approximately 1.2% in the top ten. Sequencing was performed on peripheral blood. These receptors originate from a man between 60 and 70 years old who had recovered from COVID-19.

The rearrangement links TRBV11-1 to TRBJ1-1; 7 bases line up with TRBD1. Germline V gene sequence: CDR1 SGHAT, CDR2 FQDESV (reference sequence). The junction had 9 bases not matched to a gene; V was cut back by 5 bases and J by 6 bases. The CDR3 runs to 14 residues. CDR3 in amino acids: CASSPTGVVAEAFF. The CDR3 region has the DNA TGTGCCAGCAGCCCCACAGGGGTCGTAGCTGAAGCTTTCTTT.

The rearrangement joins TRBV11-1 to TRBJ2-7; 9 bases match TRBD1. The junction had 11 bases not matched to a gene; V was cut back by 6 bases and J by 5 bases. This CDR3 region has 15 residues. Germline assignment: CDR1 SGHAT and CDR2 FQDESV (reference sequence). As DNA, the CDR3 is TGTGCCAGCAGACTTACCGGGACAGGGAAAAACGAGCAGTACTTC. It encodes CASRLTGTGKNEQYF. Using reference TRBV11-1 and TRBJ2-7 for the parts outside the CDR3, the full variable domain is EAEVAQSPRYKITEKSQAVAFWCDPISGHATLYWYRQILGQGPELLVQFQDESVVDDSQLPKDRFSAERLKGVDSTLKIQPAELGDSAMYLCASRLTGTGKNEQYFGPGTRLTVT.

The chain joins TRBV5-1 to TRBJ2-5, with 9 bases that match TRBD1. The J segment lost 4 bases and the V segment lost 3 bases, leaving 1 base of the junction unmatched. CDR3 length equals 13 residues. The germline V gene has CDR1 SGHRS and CDR2 YFSETQ. For the CDR3, the DNA is TGCGCCAGCAGCTCGGACAGGGGAGAGACCCAGTACTTC. This encodes CASSSDRGETQYF.

In this sample, this clone turned up a few times. The chain carries TRBV10-3 and TRBJ1-2; D is perhaps TRBD1 (6 bases). V was shortened by 6 bases and J by 8 bases, with 13 bases between the two germline ends. The CDR3 is 12 residues long. The germline V gene has CDR1 ENHRY and CDR2 SYGVKD. The DNA of the CDR3 is TGTGCCATCAGCCACGGACAGTTAGGCTACACCTTC. It codes for CAISHGQLGYTF.

The V and J genes are TRBV7-8 and TRBJ2-7, with D perhaps TRBD1 (5 bases). Germline V gene data show CDR1 as SGHVS and CDR2 as FQNEAQ. V was shortened by 2 bases and J by 5 bases, with 19 bases between the two germline ends. The CDR3 sequence is 16 residues long. The CDR3 reads CASSLSRFIDSDEQYF. As DNA, the CDR3 is TGTGCCAGCAGCTTATCAAGATTTATAGACAGTGACGAGCAGTACTTC.

Concerning this clone itself: At one boundary the junction diverges from the germline segment, which might be a read error. The rearrangement joins TRBV7-7 to TRBJ2-5; TRBD1 matches at 11 bases. CDR3 length: 16 amino acids. CDR1 is SSHAT and CDR2 is FNYEAQ in the germline V gene (reference sequence). The CDR3 here is CASSPGTGGRQETQYF. CDR3 in DNA: TGTGCTAGCAGCCCCGGGACAGGGGGTCGACAAGAGACCCAGTACTTC.

This sequence joins TRBV7-8 and TRBJ2-2; TRBD2 matches 7 bases. The junction had 7 bases not matched to a gene; V was cut back by 5 bases and J by 1 base. Looked up from germline, CDR1 is SGHVS and CDR2 is FQNEAQ. This CDR3 has 16 residues. The CDR3, as DNA: TGTGCCAGCAGCCGTCCTAGCGGACTGAACACCGGGGAGCTGTTTTTT. Protein: CASSRPSGLNTGELFF.

The chain employs TRBV7-9 and TRBJ2-1, with 10 bases identical to TRBD2. The J segment lost 0 bases and the V segment lost 1 base, leaving 6 bases of the junction unmatched. This CDR3 has 18 residues. Germline V gene sequence: CDR1 SEHNR, CDR2 FQNEAQ (reference sequence). CDR3 nucleotides: TGTGCCAGCAGCTTAGGTAGCGGGGGGCCCCGCTCCTACAATGAGCAGTTCTTC. Translating it yields CASSLGSGGPRSYNEQFF.

The V gene is TRBV12-3 or TRBV12-4, the J gene TRBJ1-6; D gene unclear. This CDR3 is built from 13 residues. Trimming took 5 bases from V and 8 from J, leaving 10 bases between them. The CDR3 reads CASSPGRDSPLHF. CDR3 nucleotides: TGTGCCAGCAGTCCGGGGAGGGATTCACCCCTCCACTTT.

The chain uses TRBV29-1 and TRBJ2-7; the match to TRBD1 covers 7 bases. Germline-derived CDR1 and CDR2 are SQVTM and ANQGSEA. J gave up 4 bases and V 2 bases, and 11 bases lay outside the gene matches. The CDR3 runs to 15 residues. The CDR3: CSVELRWAGGYEQYF. The CDR3 DNA sequence: TGCAGCGTTGAACTAAGGTGGGCAGGGGGATACGAGCAGTACTTC.

For this clone: The CDR3 end shows no conserved phenylalanine or tryptophan, and so a read error is likely. The DNA is left out, because the CDR3 cannot be placed on it with certainty; the CDR3 is given as TCRdb lists it. The chain employs TRBV12-3 or TRBV12-4 and TRBJ1-1; the table's D call, TRBD1, was not checked against the DNA. The length of the CDR3 is 12 amino acids, counting both ends. The CDR3 reads CASSSGQQSLGR.

This rearrangement joins TRBV4-1 to TRBJ1-5; D uncertain. The V end lost 1 base, the J end lost 7 bases, and 8 bases lay between the germline ends. The length of the CDR3 is 13 residues. Germline V gives CDR1 MGHRA, CDR2 YSYEKL. In DNA, the CDR3 is TGCGCCAGCAGCCAAGTGGGAGTACAGCCCCAGCATTTT. It codes for CASSQVGVQPQHF.

V usage is TRBV19 and J usage is TRBJ1-1; 7 nucleotides match TRBD1. The V segment lost 11 bases and the J segment 5 bases; nucleotides outside the gene matches: 5. CDR1 LNHDA and CDR2 SQIVND come from the germline V gene (reference sequence). The CDR3 runs 11 residues. CDR3 nucleotide sequence: TGTGCCGCAGGGGGGTATACTGAAGCTTTCTTT. Amino acids: CAAGGYTEAFF.